The clone carrying this T cell receptor beta chain appeared once. As yet, its antigen is unknown. The CDR3 end shows no conserved phenylalanine or tryptophan, and so a read error is likely. TRB rearrangements spanning V, D and J were amplified using mixed TRB-A/B primers. MiXCR, run by TCRdb on the multiplex PCR reads, gives a single entry per CDR3 protein. The table has approximately 11,000 distinct CDR3 sequences, less than 30% seen once; the top ten hold around 1.8%. This specimen belongs to a study of T cell repertoires in aging, cancer and after chemotherapy. Study-wide context: Six age groups, ranging from 30 or younger to 70 or older, included the donors.

Study-level findings and limits: Untreated cancer patients had significantly lower blood TCR diversity than age-matched healthy donors. In each cancer cohort, median generation probability increased across chemotherapy, suggesting thymic output rebounded. Loss of evenness, beyond lost richness, contributed to age-related TCR diversity decline in cancer patients.

TCR beta rearrangements were amplified from peripheral blood genomic DNA. This clonotype originated in a human donor in good health. The sequencing sample was made of blood.

CDR3 DNA sequence: TGTGCCAGCCTCCCGGTGGGGGCAAGGAACACTGAAGCTTTCCTT. Residues: CASLPVGARNTEAFL. The V and J genes are TRBV25-1 and TRBJ1-1, with a possible D match to TRBD1 (6 bases). The CDR3 runs to 15 residues. V was clipped by 8 bases and J by 1 base, with 17 bases between them. Germline V gives CDR1 MGHDK, CDR2 SYGVNS.